These 22 T cell receptor beta chains came from one sample sequenced in a study of T-cell reconstitution after alpha-beta-depleted transplantation in children. During its preparation, the TCRbeta library received unique molecular identifiers. TCRdb analysed the PCR reads with MiXCR anew, one entry per CDR3 protein. The sample contains nearly 550,000 distinct CDR3 sequences, 15% to 20% of which appear only once. The sample was PBMCs from the stem cell graft donor, taken from the stem cell graft. The receptors were sampled from a human donor who donated a stem cell graft to a child with acute lymphoblastic leukemia.

The chain combines TRBV11-2 with TRBJ2-7, with 8 bases aligning to TRBD2. Germline assignment: CDR1 SGHAT and CDR2 FQNNGV. With V trimmed by 4 bases and J by 2 bases, 4 bases remained unmatched. CDR3 size: 14 residues. CDR3 loop: CASSWGGLAYEQYF. Written as DNA, the CDR3 is TGTGCCAGCAGCTGGGGGGGACTAGCCTACGAGCAGTACTTC.

The chain links TRBV6-5 to TRBJ2-7; no firm D call. CDR3 length equals 14 residues. From germline, CDR1 is MNHEY and CDR2 SVGAGI. The V end lost 2 bases, the J end lost 1 base, and 9 bases lay between the germline ends. CDR3 sequence (DNA): TGTGCCAGCAGTTACACGATCGGATCCTACGAGCAGTACTTC. Translation gives CASSYTIGSYEQYF.

The chain recombines TRBV2 with TRBJ2-4; D might be TRBD1 (5 bases). Trimming cost V 4 bases and J 8 bases, with 15 bases left between them. Germline V gene sequence: CDR1 SNHLY, CDR2 FYNNEI. The CDR3 is made up of 14 amino acids. In DNA, the CDR3 is TGTGCCAGCAGTGGCAGGGCAGAGTTCTACATTCAGTACTTC. It specifies CASSGRAEFYIQYF.

V is TRBV5-1 and J is TRBJ1-2, with TRBD1 as a possible D gene (5 bases). Deletions cut 0 bases from V and 8 bases from J, with 14 bases between. The germline CDR1 and CDR2 sequences are SGHRS and YFSETQ. The CDR3 runs 14 residues. Written as DNA, the CDR3 is TGCGCCAGCAGCTTGGTGGTCCAGGGAGGAGGCTACACCTTC. It encodes CASSLVVQGGGYTF.

This chain links TRBV12-3 or TRBV12-4 with TRBJ2-1, with TRBD2 matching over 9 bases. This CDR3 region has 20 residues. The junction had 21 bases not matched to a gene; V was cut back by 6 bases and J by 3 bases. CDR3 sequence (DNA): TGTGCCAGCAGAGCAAGTCCTTTCGGGGGGGCTAGCGGGAACTACAATGAGCAGTTCTTC. Translated: CASRASPFGGASGNYNEQFF.

The rearrangement links TRBV5-1 to TRBJ2-1, with D possibly TRBD2 on 5 matching bases. Trimming removed 1 base at V and 10 bases at J, with 15 bases between. This CDR3 spans 14 amino acids. Germline loops: CDR1 SGHRS, CDR2 YFSETQ. The DNA of the CDR3 is TGCGCCAGCAGCTTGAGGACTCCCATCAGGGAGCAGTTCTTC. Translated, it gives CASSLRTPIREQFF. Drawing the rest from reference TRBV5-1 and TRBJ2-1, the complete variable domain is KAGVTQTPRYLIKTRGQQVTLSCSPISGHRSVSWYQQTPGQGLQFLFEYFSETQRNKGNFPGRFSGRQFSNSRSEMNVSTLELGDSALYLCASSLRTPIREQFFGPGTRLTVL.

This clonotype showed up just a few times. The CDR3 reads CASSYSSRVAGNTGELFF. DNA for the CDR3: TGTGCCAGCAGTTACTCGAGTAGGGTAGCGGGAAACACCGGGGAGCTGTTTTTT. The chain carries TRBV6-5 and TRBJ2-2, with 8 bases that match TRBD2. The trim removed 0 bases at V and 2 bases at J, leaving 8 bases unmatched. The CDR3 sequence is 18 residues long. Germline V gene sequence: CDR1 MNHEY, CDR2 SVGAGI.

This chain joins TRBV5-6 and TRBJ1-1; D gene uncertain. The CDR3 is 13 residues long. V was cut by 0 bases and J by 3 bases, with 6 bases left in between. The V gene's germline CDR1 is SGHDT and CDR2 YYEEEE. The DNA for the CDR3 is TGTGCCAGCAGCTTGGGGGCGGACACTGAAGCTTTCTTT. Its protein product is CASSLGADTEAFF.

In its sample, this clonotype was seen a few times. The genes are TRBV3-1 and TRBJ2-7; perhaps TRBD2 as D (5 bases). CDR3 length equals 13 residues. Trimming left V 4 bases short and J 3 bases short, with 10 bases between. Germline V gene sequence: CDR1 LGHDT, CDR2 YNNKEL (reference sequence). CDR3 DNA: TGTGCCAGCAGCCCTCTCGGGATCTACGAGCAGTACTTC. This encodes CASSPLGIYEQYF.

This clonotype was counted a few times. This chain uses TRBV10-3 with TRBJ1-3; 11 bases are a match to TRBD1. The germline V gene encodes CDR1 ENHRY and CDR2 SYGVKD. The trim removed 6 bases at V and 4 bases at J, leaving 17 bases unmatched. This CDR3 has 19 amino acids. The CDR3 is CAISNKPGQGEGQGNTIYF. The CDR3 DNA is TGTGCCATCAGCAATAAGCCGGGACAGGGGGAAGGGCAAGGAAACACCATATATTTT.

This clonotype has just a few counts. For the CDR3, the DNA is TGTGCCAGCTCACATCGGACAGGGAAAGGGGATGGCTACACCTTC. Protein: CASSHRTGKGDGYTF. The V gene is TRBV18, the J gene TRBJ1-2, with TRBD1 identical over 8 bases. The CDR3 loop spans 15 amino acids. J gave up 6 bases and V 4 bases, and 10 bases lay outside the gene matches. CDR1 and CDR2 from the germline V gene are KGHSH and LQKENI.

This clonotype was seen a handful of times. The J gene is TRBJ1-5, the V gene TRBV27; TRBD1 aligns across 9 bases. Trimming cost V 7 bases and J 3 bases; bases outside gene matches: 13. CDR3 size: 17 residues. Germline V gives CDR1 MNHEY, CDR2 SMNVEV (reference sequence). In DNA, the CDR3 is TGTGCCAGCAATACCCGGGCCGGGACAGGGTTCAATCAGCCCCAGCATTTT. Translation: CASNTRAGTGFNQPQHF.

This clonotype occurred a few times. The chain carries TRBV29-1 and TRBJ2-5; 10 positions match TRBD2. Germline assignment: CDR1 SQVTM and CDR2 ANQGSEA. J lost 5 bases, V lost 8 bases, and 8 bases had no gene match. The CDR3 contains 13 residues. CDR3 sequence: CSCIAGGWETQYF. CDR3 DNA sequence: TGCAGCTGTATAGCGGGAGGTTGGGAGACCCAGTACTTC.

This rearrangement joins TRBV11-1 to TRBJ2-3; TRBD2 matches at 14 bases. Per the germline V gene, CDR1 is SGHAT and CDR2 is FQDESV (reference sequence). V lost 4 bases, J lost 4 bases, and 16 bases stayed unmatched. The CDR3 totals 20 residues. CDR3 in amino acids: CASSSPSPGTSGRRSDTQYF. DNA for the CDR3: TGTGCCAGCAGCTCACCGAGCCCCGGGACTAGCGGGAGAAGATCAGATACGCAGTATTTT.

This clonotype was seen a single time. The rearrangement uses TRBV12-3 or TRBV12-4 and TRBJ2-1; 12 bases are a match to TRBD2. This CDR3 contains 14 residues. The V gene end was trimmed by 3 bases and the J gene end by 12 bases; junction bases not matched to a gene: 6. The CDR3 DNA reads TGTGCCAGCAGTTTCGGGACTAGCGGGCGCGGGCAGTTCTTC. It translates to CASSFGTSGRGQFF.

For this clonotype: The junction differs from germline at one of its ends, possibly a read error. The chain uses TRBV12-3 or TRBV12-4 and TRBJ2-1; 9 bases map to TRBD1. The CDR3 has 14 residues. CDR3 in DNA: TGTGCCAGTAGTTTTTGGGACAGGGATGGTGAGCAGTTCTTC. This sequence encodes CASSFWDRDGEQFF.

A few counts support this clonotype. The chain employs TRBV7-9 and TRBJ2-7; 7 bases are a match to TRBD2. The CDR3 loop spans 15 amino acids. Per germline, CDR1 SEHNR and CDR2 FQNEAQ (reference sequence). The ends lost 4 bases at V and 0 bases at J; junction bases unmatched: 6. CDR3 sequence (DNA): TGTGCCAGCAGCTCGCGGGAGACTCCCTCCTACGAGCAGTACTTC. It specifies CASSSRETPSYEQYF.

This clonotype showed up just a few times. The chain couples TRBV5-1 to TRBJ2-3; possibly TRBD2 for D (5 bases). This CDR3 spans 15 amino acids. V was trimmed by 4 bases and J by 5 bases, leaving 17 bases between them. CDR1 and CDR2 (germline): SGHRS, YFSETQ. The CDR3 loop reads CASSVFPGSGDTQYF. CDR3 sequence (DNA): TGCGCCAGCAGCGTCTTTCCGGGGAGCGGAGATACGCAGTATTTT.

This rearrangement joins TRBV6-5 to TRBJ1-1; D unclear. The CDR3 has 15 amino acids. The germline gives CDR1 MNHEY, CDR2 SVGAGI. Trimming took off 3 bases at V and 1 base at J, with 12 bases between the two ends. The CDR3 sequence is CASSYSGRRNTEAFF. The DNA for the CDR3 is TGTGCCAGCAGTTATTCCGGACGGCGGAACACTGAAGCTTTCTTT.

This clonotype was counted a few times. The rearrangement joins TRBV20-1 to TRBJ2-1; 9 bases line up with TRBD1. J lost 12 bases, V lost 0 bases, and 12 bases had no gene match. The CDR3 sequence is 15 residues long. Germline CDR1 and CDR2: DFQATT and SNEGSKA (reference sequence). The CDR3 reads CSARDPGQGPWGQFF. DNA for the CDR3: TGCAGTGCTAGAGATCCCGGACAGGGGCCCTGGGGGCAGTTCTTC.

V usage is TRBV5-1 and J usage is TRBJ2-1; D may be TRBD2 (5 bases). Trimming stripped 4 bases from V and 10 bases from J, with 27 bases between. The CDR3 has 17 residues. Germline V gene data show CDR1 as SGHRS and CDR2 as YFSETQ. Here the CDR3 DNA reads TGCGCCAGCAGCCCGCCTTTGGCAGGACTTGTCTTCCGAGAGCAGTTCTTC. This translates into CASSPPLAGLVFREQFF.

The chain combines TRBV29-1 with TRBJ2-2, with D hard to call. The CDR3 is 12 amino acids. The germline V gene has CDR1 SQVTM and CDR2 ANQGSEA. Trimming cost V 7 bases and J 5 bases, with 11 bases left between them. The CDR3 bases are TGCAGCGCCCCGAGTCCTACCGGGGAGCTGTTTTTT. Translation: CSAPSPTGELFF.